The present T cell receptor beta chain was sequenced within a study of shared clonotypes between healthy human individuals. The V gene end was trimmed by 8 bases and the J gene end by 4 bases; junction bases not matched to a gene: 22. CDR3 size: 18 residues. Germline CDR1 reads LNHDA; CDR2 reads SQIVND (reference sequence). Naive CD45RA+ and memory CD45RA-negative subsets were split from CD4+ cells. The data were produced by immunoSEQ multiplex PCR, yet TCRdb's version contains in-frame clones alone and is incomplete. The data hold roughly 2,300,000 clones, with approximately 90% observed a single time. This clone was seen a handful of times.

This TCR derives from a man between 18 and 29 years old in good health. Some clones in this sample may be carry-over from other donors' samples. The sequencing input was naive CD4+ T cells from PBMCs. Documented subset: CD45RA+ positively selected. The gene calls are TRBV19 and TRBJ1-2, with 7 bases fitting TRBD1. The CDR3 protein is CASRPREGDRAKLYGYTF. CDR3 nucleotide sequence: TGTGCCAGTCGACCCAGGGAGGGGGACAGAGCTAAACTCTATGGCTACACCTTC.